The rows below give T cell receptor beta chains drawn from one sample of a study of vaccination effects on CD4 cells after COVID-19. Their target antigens are unknown. Method: immunoSEQ multiplex PCR; TCRdb's copy keeps in-frame clones and lacks some. The sample has roughly 70,000 clones; roughly 80% are singletons. The material was CD4+ T cells from PBMCs cultured with HCoV-OC43 spike peptides, obtained after COVID-19 vaccination. Source of these receptors: a human donor who received a COVID-19 vaccine. Both conserved end residues are trimmed from each CDR3.

v_call: TRBV6-2/TRBV6-3; cdr3_aa: ASSYSRFENTEAF
v_call: TRBV6-5; cdr3_aa: ASRVGWDLYAF
v_call: TRBV7-8; cdr3_aa: ASSFYAGTSYNSPLH
v_call: TRBV7-9; cdr3_aa: ASSKMGGETQY
v_call: TRBV4-1; cdr3_aa: ASSQGGGSGTQY
v_call: TRBV6-6; cdr3_aa: ASSDRIQQPQH
v_call: TRBV29-1; cdr3_aa: SVGENYGYT
v_call: TRBV4-1; cdr3_aa: ASSPRGGALEGYT
v_call: TRBV30; cdr3_aa: AWNQSPNSPLH
v_call: TRBV24-1; cdr3_aa: ATSDSPPGQREDEKLF
v_call: TRBV10-3; cdr3_aa: AISAGVYGYT
v_call: TRBV4-1; cdr3_aa: ASSQVLGQGNNEQF
v_call: TRBV7-9; cdr3_aa: ASSSTGANTEAF
v_call: TRBV11-1; cdr3_aa: ASSARGRGEKLF
v_call: TRBV4-1; cdr3_aa: ASSRSPLQGARDGYT
v_call: TRBV3-1/TRBV3-2; cdr3_aa: ASSQLFRQGVYNEQF
v_call: TRBV30; cdr3_aa: AWSGWAGGTGELF
v_call: TRBV5-6; cdr3_aa: ASSLVAGSGNTIY
v_call: TRBV5-1; cdr3_aa: ASSFSGDGNTEAF
v_call: TRBV7-2; cdr3_aa: ASSLRWAEETQY
v_call: TRBV25-1; cdr3_aa: ASSWTGGISGANVLT
v_call: TRBV6-2/TRBV6-3; cdr3_aa: ASSRGLAGGQSSKNIQY
v_call: TRBV2; cdr3_aa: ASSDQGGLGGNTIY
v_call: TRBV2; cdr3_aa: ASKGQRNTEAF
v_call: TRBV6-4; cdr3_aa: AICDRGQPQH
v_call: TRBV28; cdr3_aa: ASSLRTTGNTIY
v_call: TRBV19; cdr3_aa: ASSHRGQGNIQY
v_call: TRBV5-1; cdr3_aa: ASSLTGGLNQPQH
v_call: TRBV6-1; cdr3_aa: ASSGPGLADTGELF
v_call: TRBV3-1/TRBV3-2; cdr3_aa: ASSPHGGGTEAF
v_call: TRBV2; cdr3_aa: ASRGTGNTGELF
v_call: TRBV30; cdr3_aa: AWKTPGQVTGYT
v_call: TRBV6-1; cdr3_aa: ASSEMVGSQPQH
v_call: TRBV9; cdr3_aa: ASSPAGRDNYGYT
v_call: TRBV15; cdr3_aa: ATSRAGYDQPQH
v_call: TRBV18; cdr3_aa: ASSPTSGRRDGYGYT
v_call: TRBV5-1; cdr3_aa: ASSLEIGVTRGYT
v_call: TRBV6-4; cdr3_aa: ASSEGWNTGELF
v_call: TRBV5-1; cdr3_aa: ASSLGTGQDYGYT
v_call: TRBV4-1; cdr3_aa: ASSQAGVWVPSGNTIY
v_call: TRBV11-3; cdr3_aa: ASSPGGSGGGYNEQF
v_call: TRBV2; cdr3_aa: ASSVIRGATDTQY
v_call: TRBV7-9; cdr3_aa: ASSSSTGYQNIQY
v_call: TRBV9; cdr3_aa: ASSPPVGGGNTEAF
v_call: TRBV5-4; cdr3_aa: ASSVVAGGLKETQY
v_call: TRBV12-3/TRBV12-4; cdr3_aa: ASSSLTNTEAF
v_call: TRBV6-2/TRBV6-3; cdr3_aa: ASSSEHRSNSPLH
v_call: TRBV5-1; cdr3_aa: ASGALEDGNEQF
v_call: TRBV3-1/TRBV3-2; cdr3_aa: ASSQRGDSGNTIY
v_call: TRBV24-1; cdr3_aa: ATSVGTGGQDTQY
v_call: TRBV15; cdr3_aa: ATRGEKLF
v_call: TRBV12-5; cdr3_aa: ASGLAATDQETQY
v_call: TRBV5-6; cdr3_aa: ASSFSGTTSSTDTQY
v_call: TRBV30; cdr3_aa: AWSVLTSNQPQH
v_call: TRBV28; cdr3_aa: ASSPSGGLADTQY
v_call: TRBV19; cdr3_aa: ASSHLDRAVGPQH
v_call: TRBV11-1; cdr3_aa: ASSLAGTGGREQF